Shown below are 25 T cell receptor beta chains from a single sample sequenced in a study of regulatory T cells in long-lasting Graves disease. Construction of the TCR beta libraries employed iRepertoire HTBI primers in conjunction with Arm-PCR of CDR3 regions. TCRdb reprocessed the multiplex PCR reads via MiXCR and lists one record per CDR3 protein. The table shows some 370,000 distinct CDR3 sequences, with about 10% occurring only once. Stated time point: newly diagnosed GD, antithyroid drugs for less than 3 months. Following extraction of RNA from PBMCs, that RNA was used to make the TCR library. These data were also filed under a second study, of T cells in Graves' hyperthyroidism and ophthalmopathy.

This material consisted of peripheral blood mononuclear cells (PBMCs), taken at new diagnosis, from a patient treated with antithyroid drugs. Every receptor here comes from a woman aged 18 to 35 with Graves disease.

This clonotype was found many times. The CDR3 reads CASSLIWGRNEKLFF. The CDR3 coding sequence is TGTGCCAGCAGTTTAATCTGGGGACGGAATGAAAAACTGTTTTTT. The gene calls are TRBV27 and TRBJ1-4; D is possibly TRBD1 (5 bases). The CDR3 is 15 residues long. Germline V gives CDR1 MNHEY, CDR2 SMNVEV (reference sequence). V dropped 2 bases and J dropped 5 bases, with 12 bases sitting between them.

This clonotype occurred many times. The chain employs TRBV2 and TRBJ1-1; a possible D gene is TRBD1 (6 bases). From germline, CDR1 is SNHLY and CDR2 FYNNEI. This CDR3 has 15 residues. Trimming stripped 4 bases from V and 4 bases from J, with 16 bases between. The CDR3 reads CASSVVVLGATEAFF. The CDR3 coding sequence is TGTGCCAGCAGTGTTGTCGTTTTGGGGGCCACTGAAGCTTTCTTT.

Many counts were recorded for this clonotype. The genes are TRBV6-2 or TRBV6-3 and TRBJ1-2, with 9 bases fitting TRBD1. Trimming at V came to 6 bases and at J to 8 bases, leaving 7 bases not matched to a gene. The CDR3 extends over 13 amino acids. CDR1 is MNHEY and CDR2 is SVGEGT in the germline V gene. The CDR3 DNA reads TGTGCCAGCAGACCGGGACAGGGACGGGGCTACACCTTC. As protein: CASRPGQGRGYTF.

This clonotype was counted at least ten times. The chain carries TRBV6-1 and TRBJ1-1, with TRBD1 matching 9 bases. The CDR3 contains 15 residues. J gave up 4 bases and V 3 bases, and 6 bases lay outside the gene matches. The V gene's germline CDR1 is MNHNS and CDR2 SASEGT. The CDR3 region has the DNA TGTGCCAGCAGTGATTCCGGGACAGGGTTCACTGAAGCTTTCTTT. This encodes CASSDSGTGFTEAFF.

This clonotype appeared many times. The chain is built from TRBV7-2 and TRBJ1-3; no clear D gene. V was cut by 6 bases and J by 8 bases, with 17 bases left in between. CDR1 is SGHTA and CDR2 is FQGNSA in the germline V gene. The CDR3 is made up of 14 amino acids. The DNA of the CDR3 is TGTGCCAGCAGTGCACGGGAGAAGCGGGACACCATATATTTT. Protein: CASSAREKRDTIYF.

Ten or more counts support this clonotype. The CDR3 region has the DNA TGTGCCAGCAGCTCCGGACCTGCCGTGAACACTGAAGCTTTCTTT. It codes for CASSSGPAVNTEAFF. V and J are TRBV9 and TRBJ1-1; D ambiguous. CDR3 length: 15 amino acids. Trimming cost V 4 bases and J 0 bases, with 13 bases left between them. Germline CDR1 reads SGDLS; CDR2 reads YYNGEE.

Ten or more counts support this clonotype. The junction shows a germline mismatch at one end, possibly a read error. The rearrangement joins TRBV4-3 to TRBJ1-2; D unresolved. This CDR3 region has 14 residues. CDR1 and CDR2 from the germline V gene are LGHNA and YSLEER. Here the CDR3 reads CASSQVGSNYGYTF. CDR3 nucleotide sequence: TGTGCCAGCAGCCAAGTGGGCAGTAACTATGGCTACACCTTC.

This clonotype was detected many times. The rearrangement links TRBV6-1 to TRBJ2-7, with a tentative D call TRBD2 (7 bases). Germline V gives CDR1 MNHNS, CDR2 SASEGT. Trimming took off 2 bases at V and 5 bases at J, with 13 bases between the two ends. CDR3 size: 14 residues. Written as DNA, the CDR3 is TGTGCCAGCAGTGAAATTTCGGGGGGCGACGAGCAGTACGTC. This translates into CASSEISGGDEQYV.

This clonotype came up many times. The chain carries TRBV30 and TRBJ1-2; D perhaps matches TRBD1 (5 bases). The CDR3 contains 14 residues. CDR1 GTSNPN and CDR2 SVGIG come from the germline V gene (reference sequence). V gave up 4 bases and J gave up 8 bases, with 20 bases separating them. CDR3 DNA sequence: TGTGCCTGGAATCCCTGGCGCGGGGGAGGCGGCTACACCTTC. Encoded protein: CAWNPWRGGGGYTF.

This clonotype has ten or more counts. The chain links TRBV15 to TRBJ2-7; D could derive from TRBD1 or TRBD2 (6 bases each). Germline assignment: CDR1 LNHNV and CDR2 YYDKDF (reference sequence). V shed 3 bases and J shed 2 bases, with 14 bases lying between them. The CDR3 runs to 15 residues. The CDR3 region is CATSREGTTAYEQYF. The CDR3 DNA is TGTGCCACCAGCAGGGAGGGGACAACCGCCTACGAGCAGTACTTC.

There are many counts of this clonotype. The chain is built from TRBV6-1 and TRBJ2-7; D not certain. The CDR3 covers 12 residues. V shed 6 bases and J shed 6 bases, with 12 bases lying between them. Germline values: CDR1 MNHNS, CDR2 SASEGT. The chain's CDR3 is CASSPSKGEQYF. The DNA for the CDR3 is TGTGCCAGCAGCCCCTCAAAAGGCGAGCAGTACTTC.

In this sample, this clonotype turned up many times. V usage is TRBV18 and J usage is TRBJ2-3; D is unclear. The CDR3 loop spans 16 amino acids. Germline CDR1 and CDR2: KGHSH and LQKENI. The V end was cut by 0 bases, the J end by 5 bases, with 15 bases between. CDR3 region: CASSPPRESYGDTQYF. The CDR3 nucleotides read TGTGCCAGCTCACCACCCCGTGAGAGCTATGGAGATACGCAGTATTTT. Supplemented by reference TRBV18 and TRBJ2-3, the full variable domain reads NAGVMQNPRHLVRRRGQEARLRCSPMKGHSHVYWYRQLPEEGLKFMVYLQKENIIDESGMPKERFSAEFPKEGPSILRIQQVVRGDSAAYFCASSPPRESYGDTQYFGPGTRLTVL.

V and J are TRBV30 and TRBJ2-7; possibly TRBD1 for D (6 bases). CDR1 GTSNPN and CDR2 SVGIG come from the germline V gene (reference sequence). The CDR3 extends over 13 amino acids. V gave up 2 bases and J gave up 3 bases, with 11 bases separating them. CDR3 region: CAWSMAGDYEQYF. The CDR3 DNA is TGTGCCTGGAGTATGGCAGGGGACTACGAGCAGTACTTC.

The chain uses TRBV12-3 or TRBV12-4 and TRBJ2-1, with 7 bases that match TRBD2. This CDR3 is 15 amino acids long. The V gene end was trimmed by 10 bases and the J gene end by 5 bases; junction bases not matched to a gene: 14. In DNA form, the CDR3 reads TGTGCCAACATAGCGAGCGGGGTGGAAGACAATGAGCAGTTCTTC. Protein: CANIASGVEDNEQFF.

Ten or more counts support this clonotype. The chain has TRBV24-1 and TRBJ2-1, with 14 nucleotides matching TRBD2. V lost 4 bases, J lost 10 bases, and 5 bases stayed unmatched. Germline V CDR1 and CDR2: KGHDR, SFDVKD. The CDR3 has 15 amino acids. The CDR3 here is CATSELGLAGDEQFF. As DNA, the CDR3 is TGTGCCACCAGTGAGTTGGGACTAGCGGGAGACGAGCAGTTCTTC.

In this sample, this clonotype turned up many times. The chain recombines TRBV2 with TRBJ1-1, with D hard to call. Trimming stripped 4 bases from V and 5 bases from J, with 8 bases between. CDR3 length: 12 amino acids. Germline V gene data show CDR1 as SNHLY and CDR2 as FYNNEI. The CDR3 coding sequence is TGTGCCAGCAGTGCTACGGAGACTGAAGCTTTCTTT. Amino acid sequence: CASSATETEAFF.

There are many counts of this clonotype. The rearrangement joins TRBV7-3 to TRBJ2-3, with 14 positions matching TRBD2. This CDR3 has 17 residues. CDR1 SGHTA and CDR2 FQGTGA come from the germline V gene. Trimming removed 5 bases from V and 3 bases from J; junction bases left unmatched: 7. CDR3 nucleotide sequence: TGTGCCAGCAGCCAAGGACTAGCGGGGGGTTCAACAGATACGCAGTATTTT. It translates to CASSQGLAGGSTDTQYF. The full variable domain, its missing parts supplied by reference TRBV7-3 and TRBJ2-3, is GAGVSQTPSNKVTEKGKYVELRCDPISGHTALYWYRQSLGQGPEFLIYFQGTGAADDSGLPNDRFFAVRPEGSVSTLKIQRTERGDSAVYLCASSQGLAGGSTDTQYFGPGTRLTVL.

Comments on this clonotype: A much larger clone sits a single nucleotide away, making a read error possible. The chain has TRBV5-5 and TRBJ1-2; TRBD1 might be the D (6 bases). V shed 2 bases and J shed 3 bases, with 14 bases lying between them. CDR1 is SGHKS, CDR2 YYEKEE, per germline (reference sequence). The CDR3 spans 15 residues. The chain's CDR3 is CASSFRIGGYYGYTF. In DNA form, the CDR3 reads TGTGCCAGCAGCTTCCGGATAGGGGGGTACTATGGCTACACCTTC.

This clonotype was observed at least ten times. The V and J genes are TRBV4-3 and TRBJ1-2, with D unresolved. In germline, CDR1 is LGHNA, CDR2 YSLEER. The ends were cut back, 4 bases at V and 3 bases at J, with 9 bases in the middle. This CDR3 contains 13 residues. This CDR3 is CASSPRTDYGYTF. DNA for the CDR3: TGCGCCAGCAGCCCTAGAACAGACTATGGCTACACCTTC.

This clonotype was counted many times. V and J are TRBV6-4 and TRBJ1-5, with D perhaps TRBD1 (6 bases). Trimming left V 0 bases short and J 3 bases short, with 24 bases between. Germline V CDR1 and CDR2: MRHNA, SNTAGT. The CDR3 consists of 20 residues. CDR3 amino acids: CASSDSWREIQTGTNQPQHF. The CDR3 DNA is TGTGCCAGCAGTGACTCGTGGCGGGAAATACAAACAGGGACCAATCAGCCCCAGCATTTT.

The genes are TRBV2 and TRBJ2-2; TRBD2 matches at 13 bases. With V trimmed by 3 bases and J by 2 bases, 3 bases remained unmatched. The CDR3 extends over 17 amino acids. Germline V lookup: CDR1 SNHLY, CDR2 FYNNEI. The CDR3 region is CASSETSGRINTGELFF. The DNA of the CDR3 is TGTGCCAGCAGTGAGACTAGCGGGAGGATTAACACCGGGGAGCTGTTTTTT.

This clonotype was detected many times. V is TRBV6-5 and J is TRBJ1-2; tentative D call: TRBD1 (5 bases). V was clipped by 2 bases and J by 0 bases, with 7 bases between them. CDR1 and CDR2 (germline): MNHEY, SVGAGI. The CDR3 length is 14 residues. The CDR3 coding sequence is TGTGCCAGCAGTTACGGGGCAACTAACTATGGCTACACCTTC. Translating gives CASSYGATNYGYTF.

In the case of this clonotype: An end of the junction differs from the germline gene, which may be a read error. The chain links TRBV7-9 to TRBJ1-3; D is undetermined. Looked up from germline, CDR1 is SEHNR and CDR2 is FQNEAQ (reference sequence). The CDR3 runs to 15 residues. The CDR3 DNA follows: TGTGCCAGCAGCCCCGCAGGCATCTCTGGAGACACCATATATTTT. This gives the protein CASSPAGISGDTIYF.

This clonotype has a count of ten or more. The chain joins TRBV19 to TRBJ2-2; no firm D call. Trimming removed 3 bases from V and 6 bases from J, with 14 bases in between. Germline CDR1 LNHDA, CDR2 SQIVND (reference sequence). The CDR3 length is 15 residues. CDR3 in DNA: TGTGCCAGTAGTATTGGCCTCCTCCGGGCCGGGGAGCTGTTTTTT. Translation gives CASSIGLLRAGELFF.

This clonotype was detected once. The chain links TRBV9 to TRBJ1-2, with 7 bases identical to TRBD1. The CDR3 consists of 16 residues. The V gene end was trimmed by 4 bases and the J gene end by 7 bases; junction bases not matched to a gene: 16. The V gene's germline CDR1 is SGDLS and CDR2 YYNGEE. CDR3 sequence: CASSQPGTDALGGYTF. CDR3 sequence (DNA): TGTGCCAGCAGCCAACCCGGGACAGACGCCTTAGGTGGCTACACCTTC.